Listed below are T cell receptor beta chains from one sample, sequenced in a study of shared T cell receptors in the human thymus. Sequencing was performed with immunoSEQ multiplex PCR; in TCRdb, only in-frame clones are kept and a portion is missing. Of roughly 700,000 clones listed, 85% to 90% were seen once; the top ten hold 0.0095% to 0.012%. This sample was also put to use in a study of human thymus T cells.

Sequencing was done on a sample of thymocytes. The receptors come from a boy under two years old with a congenital heart defect. CDR3s leave out the opening cysteine and the closing phenylalanine or tryptophan. A D gene is named only where the DNA matches it firmly. Some rows mark clone size as missing; the rest say once, few, many or name a class of expanded clone.

j_call v_call cdr3_length d_call clone_size cdr3_aa
TRBJ1-5 TRBV4-3 18 . . ASSQEFSVRGSPSYQPQH
TRBJ1-1 TRBV7-6 11 TRBD1 few AIQQGSDTEAF
TRBJ2-7 TRBV19 12 . . ASSGAVNSYEQY
TRBJ1-5 TRBV15 15 . . ATSSLQGPDSNQPQH
TRBJ2-3 TRBV2 15 TRBD1 once ASSDFSRDRGTDTQY
TRBJ2-7 TRBV14 14 TRBD1 . ASSQPGQGVYYEQY
TRBJ2-3 TRBV30 13 . . AWSVKRAPRDTQY
TRBJ1-2 TRBV11-2 16 TRBD1 . ASSLECSSGTANYGYT
TRBJ2-4 TRBV4-3 15 TRBD1 . ASSQDPTGKAKNIQY
TRBJ2-5 TRBV30 10 . . AWSTGSETQY
TRBJ2-4 TRBV5-6 11 TRBD1 . ASSLPGGNIQY
TRBJ1-1 TRBV5-4 14 TRBD1 . ASSLGQGKENTEAF
TRBJ2-7 TRBV11-2 11 . . ASSNRDSYEQY
TRBJ2-7 TRBV28 12 TRBD1 . ASPDRGGSYEQY
TRBJ2-7 TRBV4-1 12 . . ASSHTSPSYEQY
TRBJ2-1 TRBV7-3 11 . . ASSSTSYNEQF
TRBJ2-7 TRBV28 15 TRBD2 once ASSLSGGTSGTYEQY
TRBJ1-5 TRBV7-9 14 . . ASSPAPRGTNQPQH
TRBJ2-7 TRBV29-1 13 TRBD1 . SVPEGAEGSYEQY
TRBJ2-1 TRBV6-4 17 TRBD2 . ASSVTGTSPTRSYNEQF
TRBJ1-1 TRBV27 16 TRBD1 . ASTQTPGQGTRNTEAF
TRBJ2-4 TRBV28 13 . . ASSFDPTGRDIQY
TRBJ1-1 TRBV2 10 . . ASCGLDTEAF
TRBJ2-2 TRBV6-1 11 TRBD1 . ASRAGGTGELF
TRBJ2-7 TRBV7-9 15 . . ASSSVDATGKPYEQY
TRBJ2-5 TRBV19 13 TRBD2 . ASSGTTVNQETQY
TRBJ1-2 TRBV5-1 10 . . ASRPSVEGYT
TRBJ2-7 TRBV18 13 . . ASVPPPTQGGEQY
TRBJ2-2 TRBV5-1 15 TRBD1 . ASSEQPGQGGTGELF
TRBJ2-3 TRBV30 17 TRBD2 . AWSRHGTSGRGGTDTQY
TRBJ2-5 TRBV2 15 TRBD1 . ASSHTWDRETQETQY
TRBJ2-1 TRBV30 14 TRBD2 . AWSASGTSVPNEQF
TRBJ2-4 TRBV19 11 . . ASSSVAKNIQY
TRBJ2-1 TRBV29-1 12 . . SVEEATVYNEQF
TRBJ2-6 TRBV10-3 16 . once AISIGLFLPSGANVLT
TRBJ2-3 TRBV25-1 11 TRBD1 . ASTGTGGLAQY
TRBJ2-1 TRBV28 14 . . ASSILAYGSYNEQF
TRBJ2-3 TRBV11-2 12 . . ASSLGPSTDTQY
TRBJ2-1 TRBV10-3 13 . . AISVGLAPYNEQF
TRBJ1-5 TRBV28 14 . once ASSYTEGTVHQPQH
TRBJ1-1 TRBV6-1 11 TRBD1 once ASTSRGQAEAF
TRBJ2-1 TRBV19 13 TRBD2 . ASSWTSGRINEQF
TRBJ2-7 TRBV6-1 13 TRBD2 . ASSEQGGPRVGAY
TRBJ2-2 TRBV23-1 17 TRBD2 . ASSQGSRLAGKWAGELF
TRBJ1-1 TRBV14 11 . . ASSQDGPGGAF
TRBJ2-1 TRBV6-1 11 . . ASSEGGDNEQF
TRBJ2-1 TRBV2 13 TRBD2 . ASSSWTSGYNEQF
TRBJ1-5 TRBV19 11 . . ASSPCRGQPQH
TRBJ2-1 TRBV4-3 18 . . ASSQPATSVGVSSYNEQF
TRBJ2-1 TRBV29-1 13 . . SVASKPQGYNEQF
TRBJ2-7 TRBV5-4 13 . . ASSLSGGDSYEQY
TRBJ1-2 TRBV4-1 14 TRBD1 . ASSQSRTGGNYGYT